This TCR beta chain came from a study of T cells in Graves' hyperthyroidism and ophthalmopathy. Exclusion criteria comprised uncontrolled infection, other autoimmune disease, pregnancy or lactation. Out of around 10 ml of fresh peripheral blood came the PBMCs. Using RNA transcripts as the source, TCR beta CDR3 regions were amplified. HTBI primers were the set used in a first-round RT-PCR of the TCR CDR3. One entry per CDR3 protein results from TCRdb running MiXCR on the multiplex PCR reads. The sample lists 500,000 or so distinct CDR3 sequences, more than 15% occurring once. In germline, CDR1 is MDHEN, CDR2 SYDVKM. V lost 2 bases to trimming and J lost 5 bases, with 21 bases between them. CDR3 length: 17 residues.

The source of this sequence is a woman between 18 and 29 years old with Graves' ophthalmopathy. What was sequenced was blood. This chain joins TRBV28 and TRBJ2-5, with D perhaps TRBD1 (6 bases). The CDR3 nucleotides read TGTGCCAGCAGTTTAGAAGAGGCAGGGGCTATGGGGGAGACCCAGTACTTC. Residues: CASSLEEAGAMGETQYF. The whole variable domain, filled in from reference TRBV28 and TRBJ2-5, reads DVKVTQSSRYLVKRTGEKVFLECVQDMDHENMFWYRQDPGLGLRLIYFSYDVKMKEKGDIPEGYSVSREKKERFSLILESASTNQTSMYLCASSLEEAGAMGETQYFGPGTRLLVL.